The present entry profiles one TCR beta chain with its context. This record comes from a study of T cell responses to AZD1222 COVID-19 vaccine. Germline values: CDR1 KGHDR, CDR2 SFDVKD. Trimming cost V 0 bases and J 0 bases; bases outside gene matches: 7. The CDR3 spans 19 residues. Profiled with immunoSEQ multiplex PCR; TCRdb holds only in-frame clones, not every one. The sample lists about 130,000 clones; roughly 80% were seen once. Here the sequenced sample was peripheral blood, taken on day 0 of AZD1222 vaccination. The clonotype originates from an adult in good health. J is TRBJ2-2 and V is TRBV24-1, with 9 bases fitting TRBD1. The CDR3 nucleotides are TGTGCCACCAGTGATTTGACAGGGGGCACCACCACGAACACCGGGGAGCTGTTTTTT. It translates to CATSDLTGGTTTNTGELFF.